The present entry profiles one T cell receptor (beta chain) with its context. This CDR3 is 15 amino acids long. CDR1 and CDR2 from the germline V gene are MDHEN and SYDVKM. The ends were cut back, 3 bases at V and 2 bases at J, with 11 bases in the middle. This sample stems from a study of blood T cell repertoires in COVID-19. Study at large: The United States, Italy and Spain provided the acute and convalescent COVID-19 samples. Sample material is recorded as cDNA or gDNA derived from T cells, B-cell-depleted T cells, or PBMCs.

TCRdb's table, derived via immunoSEQ multiplex PCR, lists solely in-frame clones and lacks some. Of roughly 250,000 clones listed, around 80% are singletons. The sequence was collected from a woman in her forties with active or convalescent COVID-19. This chain uses TRBV28 with TRBJ1-5; no reliable D call. Sequencing input: peripheral blood. The CDR3 DNA reads TGTGCCAGCAGTTTGGGCAGCGGGGGCAATCAGCCCCAGCATTTT. Encoded protein: CASSLGSGGNQPQHF.